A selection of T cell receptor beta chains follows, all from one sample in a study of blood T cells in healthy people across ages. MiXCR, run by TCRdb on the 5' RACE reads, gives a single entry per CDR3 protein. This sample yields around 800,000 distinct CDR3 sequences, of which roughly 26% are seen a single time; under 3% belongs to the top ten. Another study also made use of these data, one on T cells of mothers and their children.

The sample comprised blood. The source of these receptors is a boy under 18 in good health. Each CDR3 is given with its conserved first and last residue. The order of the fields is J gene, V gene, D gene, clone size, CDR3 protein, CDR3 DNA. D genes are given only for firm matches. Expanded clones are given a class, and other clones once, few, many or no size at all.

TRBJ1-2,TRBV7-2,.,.,CASSSQTSRHANYGYTF,TGTGCCAGCAGCTCCCAGACGTCCCGGCACGCTAACTATGGCTACACCTTC
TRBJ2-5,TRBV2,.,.,CASRGFGAQETQYF,TGTGCCAGCAGGGGCTTCGGGGCCCAAGAGACCCAGTACTTC
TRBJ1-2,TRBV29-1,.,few,CSVAQIGGVYGYTF,TGCAGCGTTGCCCAGATTGGGGGGGTTTATGGCTACACCTTC
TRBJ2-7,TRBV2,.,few,CASSETPRVPYEQYF,TGTGCCAGCAGTGAGACTCCCCGAGTACCCTACGAGCAGTACTTC
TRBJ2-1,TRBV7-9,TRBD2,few,CASSWGASGGPHEQFF,TGTGCCAGCAGCTGGGGGGCTAGCGGGGGCCCCCACGAGCAGTTCTTC
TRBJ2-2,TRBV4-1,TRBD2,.,CASSPKRGGAGELFF,TGCGCCAGCAGCCCGAAGCGGGGGGGCGCCGGGGAGCTGTTTTTT
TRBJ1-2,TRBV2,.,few,CASSDGRWVVVFNYGYTF,TGTGCCAGCAGTGACGGTCGGTGGGTGGTAGTCTTCAACTATGGCTACACCTTC
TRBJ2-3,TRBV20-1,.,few,CSAWFRESTDTQYF,TGCAGTGCTTGGTTCAGGGAGTCCACAGATACGCAGTATTTT
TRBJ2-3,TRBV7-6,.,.,CASSLDQAPQYF,TGTGCCAGCAGCTTAGATCAAGCCCCCCAGTATTTT
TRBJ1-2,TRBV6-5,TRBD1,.,CASSPEGARGYTF,TGTGCCAGCAGTCCAGAGGGGGCACGGGGCTACACCTTC
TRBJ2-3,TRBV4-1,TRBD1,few,CASSQRRTGLTTDTQYF,TGCGCCAGCAGCCAACGTCGGACAGGGTTAACCACAGATACGCAGTATTTT
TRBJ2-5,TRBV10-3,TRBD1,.,CATTGGRETQYF,TGTGCCACGACAGGGGGTAGGGAGACCCAGTACTTC
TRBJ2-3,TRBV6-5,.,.,CASSYSITGTASTDTQYF,TGTGCCAGCAGTTACTCGATAACCGGGACTGCTAGCACAGATACGCAGTATTTT
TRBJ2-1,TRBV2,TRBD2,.,CASSRERGDYNEQFF,TGTGCCAGCAGTCGGGAGCGGGGGGACTACAATGAGCAGTTCTTC
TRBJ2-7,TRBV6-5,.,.,CASSPGLEVSGEQYF,TGTGCCAGCAGCCCCGGATTGGAGGTTTCGGGGGAGCAGTACTTC
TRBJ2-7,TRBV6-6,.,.,CASRDSLDYEQYF,TGTGCCAGCAGGGACAGCCTAGACTACGAGCAGTACTTC
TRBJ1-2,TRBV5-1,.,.,CASSLEVGGNPEGYTF,TGCGCCAGCAGCTTGGAGGTGGGAGGCAATCCGGAGGGCTACACCTTC
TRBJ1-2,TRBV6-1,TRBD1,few,CASSAYRGEGDGYTF,TGTGCCAGCAGCGCCTACAGGGGAGAAGGGGATGGCTACACCTTC
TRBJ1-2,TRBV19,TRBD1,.,CASFGTAQELNYGYTF,TGTGCCAGCTTCGGGACAGCCCAAGAACTTAACTATGGCTACACCTTC
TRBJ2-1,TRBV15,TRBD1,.,CATSPRDSYNEQFF,TGTGCCACCAGCCCCAGGGACAGTTACAATGAGCAGTTCTTC
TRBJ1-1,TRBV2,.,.,CASRMTGTLTDTEAFF,TGTGCCAGCAGAATGACCGGGACCCTGACGGACACTGAAGCTTTCTTT
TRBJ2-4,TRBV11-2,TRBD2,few,CASSPILAKLAKNIQYF,TGTGCCAGCAGCCCTATACTAGCGAAACTAGCCAAAAACATTCAGTACTTC
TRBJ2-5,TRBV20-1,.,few,CSAREPRDYQETQYF,TGCAGTGCTAGAGAGCCCCGGGACTACCAAGAGACCCAGTACTTC
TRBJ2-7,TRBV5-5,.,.,CASSLGRIEEQYF,TGTGCCAGCAGCTTGGGACGGATTGAGGAGCAGTACTTC
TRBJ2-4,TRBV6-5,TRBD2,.,CASSDRTSALAKNIQYF,TGTGCCAGCAGCGATAGGACTAGCGCCTTAGCCAAAAACATTCAGTACTTC
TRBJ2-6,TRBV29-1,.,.,CSYRDGANVLTF,TGCAGCTACAGGGATGGGGCCAACGTCCTGACTTTC
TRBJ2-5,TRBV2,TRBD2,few,CASIGGGQETQYF,TGTGCCTCAATTGGCGGGGGCCAAGAGACCCAGTACTTC
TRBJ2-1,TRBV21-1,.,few,CASSKLGDEQFF,TGTGCCAGCAGCAAACTGGGGGATGAGCAGTTCTTC
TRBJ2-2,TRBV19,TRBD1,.,CASSKRQGSANTGELFF,TGTGCCAGTAGTAAGCGACAGGGTTCGGCGAACACCGGGGAGCTGTTTTTT
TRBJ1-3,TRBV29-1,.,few,CSVEETLSGNTIYF,TGCAGCGTTGAAGAGACACTCTCTGGAAACACCATATATTTT
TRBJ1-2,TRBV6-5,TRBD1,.,CASSYTLPGQGSVYAF,TGTGCCAGCAGTTACACACTTCCGGGACAGGGAAGTGTTTATGCCTTC
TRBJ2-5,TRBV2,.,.,CASKQTETQYF,TGTGCCAGCAAGCAGACAGAGACCCAGTACTTC
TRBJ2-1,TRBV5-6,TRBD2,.,CASSLTAGGPNEQFF,TGTGCCAGCAGCTTGACAGCGGGGGGGCCCAATGAGCAGTTCTTC
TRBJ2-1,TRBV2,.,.,CASSDFSYNEQFF,TGTGCCAGCAGCGATTTCTCCTACAATGAGCAGTTCTTC
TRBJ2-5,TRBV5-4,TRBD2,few,CASSLAGGPQETQYF,TGTGCCAGCAGCCTAGCGGGGGGCCCACAAGAGACCCAGTACTTC
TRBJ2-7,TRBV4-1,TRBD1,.,CASSTSTGTYEQYF,TGCGCCAGCAGCACTTCGACAGGGACCTACGAGCAGTACTTC
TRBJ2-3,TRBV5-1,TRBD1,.,CASSKDRGGPDTQYF,TGCGCCAGCAGCAAGGACAGGGGGGGGCCAGATACGCAGTATTTT
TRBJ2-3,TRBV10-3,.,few,CASTPSRRETGWSQYF,TGTGCCTCCACCCCCTCGAGGAGGGAGACTGGCTGGTCGCAGTATTTT
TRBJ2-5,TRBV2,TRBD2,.,CASSPTSGGFKTQYF,TGTGCCAGCAGCCCGACTAGCGGGGGGTTCAAGACCCAGTACTTC
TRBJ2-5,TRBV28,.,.,CASSLTWTVQETQYF,TGTGCCAGCAGCCTTACCTGGACAGTCCAAGAGACCCAGTACTTC